These 30 T cell receptor beta chains share one sample of origin, sequenced in a study of metastatic and nonmetastatic thyroid tumors. TCRdb reassembled clones from the PCR reads with MiXCR. The sample has 89,000 or so clones, roughly 8.6% seen once; the top ten hold approximately 8.8%. No treatment had been given to any patient before thyroid surgery. Sample: blood. These receptors were obtained from a female donor with papillary thyroid cancer or a benign thyroid nodule (not recorded which). Some clones in this sample may be carry-over from other donors' samples.

This clone was seen only a few times. This chain uses TRBV20-1 with TRBJ2-7; tentative D call: TRBD2 (7 bases). The germline V and J ends were trimmed by 2 bases and 6 bases, with 14 bases remaining between them. The CDR3 has 13 residues. Germline V gene data show CDR1 as DFQATT and CDR2 as SNEGSKA (reference sequence). The CDR3 sequence: CSARSPGGTEQYF. In DNA form, the CDR3 reads TGCAGTGCTAGAAGTCCGGGGGGCACCGAGCAGTACTTC.

The rearrangement joins TRBV29-1 to TRBJ2-4, with D unclear. Germline V gene lookup returns CDR1 SQVTM and CDR2 ANQGSEA. This CDR3 region has 11 residues. V was pared by 7 bases and J by 0 bases, with 4 bases between. The CDR3 reads CSGTAKNIQYF. Here the CDR3 DNA reads TGCAGCGGGACAGCCAAAAACATTCAGTACTTC.

This clone was picked up many times. V and J are TRBV3-1 and TRBJ1-1, with TRBD1 identical over 9 bases. Per germline, CDR1 LGHDT and CDR2 YNNKEL (reference sequence). With V trimmed by 4 bases and J by 5 bases, 2 bases remained unmatched. The CDR3 is made up of 13 amino acids. The CDR3 region has the DNA TGTGCCAGCAGCCGGACAGGGGAAACTGAAGCTTTCTTT. Protein: CASSRTGETEAFF. Variable domain in full (rest from reference TRBV3-1 and TRBJ1-1): DTAVSQTPKYLVTQMGNDKSIKCEQNLGHDTMYWYKQDSKKFLKIMFSYNNKELIINETVPNRFSPKSPDKAHLNLHINSLELGDSAVYFCASSRTGETEAFFGQGTRLTVV.

In this sample, this clone turned up a few times. The rearrangement links TRBV4-2 to TRBJ2-7, with 11 bases lining up with TRBD2. Germline loops: CDR1 LGHNA, CDR2 YNFKEQ. J lost 4 bases, V lost 4 bases, and 9 bases had no gene match. The CDR3 runs to 16 residues. In nucleotides, the CDR3 is TGTGCCAGCAGCCTCTCGACTAGCGGGGTAGCTTACGAGCAGTACTTC. Its protein is CASSLSTSGVAYEQYF.

With regard to this clone: This could be a read error, since a much larger clone is one nucleotide away. In the same sample, other DNA sequences code for this CDR3. The chain couples TRBV30 to TRBJ2-1; 8 nucleotides align to TRBD2. The germline V gene encodes CDR1 GTSNPN and CDR2 SVGIG (reference sequence). CDR3 length: 16 residues. CDR3: CAWSVPRGAGVNEQFF. CDR3 nucleotide sequence: TGTGCCTGGAGTGTTCCCCGGGGAGCGGGAGTCAATGAACAGTTCTTC.

This clone was seen repeatedly, ten times or more. The genes are TRBV11-1 and TRBJ1-5, with 10 bases identical to TRBD1. Trimming at V came to 5 bases and at J to 6 bases, leaving 10 bases not matched to a gene. In germline, CDR1 is SGHAT, CDR2 FQDESV (reference sequence). The CDR3 runs 16 residues. CDR3 nucleotides: TGTGCCAGCAGCCATCATAGCGGGACAGGGGTTCAGCCCCAGCATTTT. Residues: CASSHHSGTGVQPQHF.

Many counts were recorded for this clone. This chain links TRBV5-1 with TRBJ1-4, with TRBD1 identical over 7 bases. The CDR3 sequence is 14 residues long. Germline V CDR1 and CDR2: SGHRS, YFSETQ. With V trimmed by 5 bases and J by 5 bases, 6 bases remained unmatched. CDR3 DNA sequence: TGCGCCAGCAGGACCGGGACAGTAAATGAAAAACTGTTTTTT. Protein sequence: CASRTGTVNEKLFF.

This clone has more than one count but fewer than ten. With a much larger clone just one base away, this may be a read error. This sample includes further DNA sequences coding for the same CDR3. This CDR3 reads CSAIGTVNTEAFF. For the CDR3, the DNA is TGCAGTGCTATAGGGACGGTGAACACTGAAGCTTTCTTT. The chain employs TRBV20-1 and TRBJ1-1; maybe TRBD1 (5 bases). The CDR3 length is 13 residues. Germline loops: CDR1 DFQATT, CDR2 SNEGSKA (reference sequence). Between the trimmed V and J ends, which lost 4 bases and 0 bases, there was a span of 9 bases.

As concerns this clone: Just one base apart from a much larger clone, this may be a read error. The identical CDR3 is also encoded by other nucleotide sequences in the sample. The chain carries TRBV20-1 and TRBJ2-5, with D perhaps matching TRBD2 (7 bases). Germline loops: CDR1 DFQATT, CDR2 SNEGSKA (reference sequence). The CDR3 is made up of 15 amino acids. With 6 bases removed from V and 2 bases from J, the gap between germline ends came to 19 bases. The CDR3 DNA reads TGCAGTGCCGCCCGCCGGGGGGCCCTTCAAGAGACCCAGTACTTC. Amino acid sequence: CSAARRGALQETQYF.

This clone was picked up many times. CDR3 nucleotides: TGTGCCAGCAGTTCCGCTTGGGGGGCTAGTGGATCACCCCTCCACTTT. Amino acids: CASSSAWGASGSPLHF. This chain links TRBV12-3 or TRBV12-4 with TRBJ1-6; maybe TRBD1 (6 bases). The germline V and J ends were trimmed by 4 bases and 10 bases, with 20 bases remaining between them. This CDR3 is built from 16 residues.

The table lists this clone with many counts. CDR3 DNA: TGCGCCAGCAGCCCGGAGGTCGGGCTAACAGATACGCAGTATTTT. Translation gives CASSPEVGLTDTQYF. The chain employs TRBV5-1 and TRBJ2-3; TRBD2 is a possible D gene (5 bases). CDR3 length equals 15 residues. The V and J ends lost 4 bases and 3 bases respectively, with 15 bases between them. In germline, CDR1 is SGHRS, CDR2 YFSETQ.

This clone was seen a handful of times. This chain connects TRBV6-4 to TRBJ2-3, with TRBD2 identical over 9 bases. V gave up 3 bases and J gave up 4 bases; unmatched junction bases: 8. The CDR3 runs 16 residues. Germline CDR1 reads MRHNA; CDR2 reads SNTAGT. The CDR3 region is CASSESARGGPDTQYF. The CDR3 region has the DNA TGTGCCAGCAGTGAATCGGCGCGGGGGGGCCCAGATACGCAGTATTTT.

This clone was counted at least ten times. The rearrangement joins TRBV2 to TRBJ2-6, with D possibly matching TRBD1 (6 bases). From germline, CDR1 is SNHLY and CDR2 FYNNEI. Trimming removed 10 bases at V and 0 bases at J, with 16 bases between. The length of the CDR3 is 16 residues. The CDR3 DNA sequence: TGTGCCACTGAGACAGGCCCCTCCTCTGGGGCCAACGTCCTGACTTTC. It translates to CATETGPSSGANVLTF.

In its sample, this clone was seen many times. The chain combines TRBV7-3 with TRBJ1-5; D is undetermined. Trimming shortened V by 5 bases and J by 4 bases, and 24 bases separated the two germline ends. This CDR3 spans 18 amino acids. In germline, CDR1 is SGHTA, CDR2 FQGTGA. For the CDR3, the DNA is TGTGCCAGCAGCCCTGGTCAAGAGCACTTCGTTCGGAATCAGCCCCAGCATTTT. Residues: CASSPGQEHFVRNQPQHF.

This clone was detected ten times or more. The rearrangement links TRBV10-2 to TRBJ2-7; D may be TRBD2 (6 bases). Per the germline V gene, CDR1 is WSHSY and CDR2 is SAAADI. The V gene lost 0 bases and the J gene lost 6 bases, with 6 bases spanning the gap. This CDR3 has 12 residues. The CDR3 protein is CASSESGGEQYF. The CDR3 DNA is TGCGCCAGCAGTGAGTCGGGGGGCGAGCAGTACTTC.

This clone came up many times. V usage is TRBV2 and J usage is TRBJ2-7; D remains ambiguous. The CDR3 is 11 amino acids. V was clipped by 3 bases and J by 3 bases, with 3 bases between them. CDR1 is SNHLY and CDR2 is FYNNEI in the germline V gene. CDR3 in amino acids: CASSEGYEQYF. CDR3 DNA: TGTGCCAGCAGTGAGGGCTACGAGCAGTACTTC.

This clone has ten or more counts. The chain joins TRBV6-6 to TRBJ1-4; no definite D call. Trimming took 0 bases from V and 4 from J, leaving 6 bases between them. Looked up from germline, CDR1 is MNHNY and CDR2 is SVGAGI (reference sequence). The CDR3 totals 14 residues. The CDR3 protein is CASSYSGDNEKLFF. CDR3 DNA: TGTGCCAGCAGTTACTCTGGGGATAATGAAAAACTGTTTTTT.

This chain connects TRBV12-3 or TRBV12-4 to TRBJ1-1; TRBD1 is a possible D gene (5 bases). The CDR3 consists of 15 residues. V was pared by 4 bases and J by 0 bases, with 12 bases between. In DNA, the CDR3 is TGTGCCAGCAGTTACAGGAGAGAGATGAACACTGAAGCTTTCTTT. Amino acid sequence: CASSYRREMNTEAFF.

This clone is medium-sized (0.01 to 0.1%) in the sample. V gene TRBV3-1 combines with J gene TRBJ2-7, with D possibly being TRBD1 (5 bases). The germline V gene encodes CDR1 LGHDT and CDR2 YNNKEL (reference sequence). Trimming cost V 5 bases and J 7 bases, with 15 bases left between them. The CDR3 consists of 13 residues. The CDR3: CASSSGLVGEQYF. Here the CDR3 DNA reads TGTGCCAGCAGCTCAGGGTTAGTTGGTGAGCAGTACTTC.

In this sample, this clone turned up many times. The chain combines TRBV2 with TRBJ1-2, with D unclear. V lost 7 bases and J 3 bases, leaving 12 bases between the germline ends. This CDR3 has 13 residues. Germline values: CDR1 SNHLY, CDR2 FYNNEI. CDR3 nucleotides: TGTGCCAGCACCCTCCAGGTGGACTATGGCTACACCTTC. Translated, it gives CASTLQVDYGYTF.

This clone was seen ten or more times. The chain uses TRBV19 and TRBJ1-3; no clear D gene. Germline V gene sequence: CDR1 LNHDA, CDR2 SQIVND (reference sequence). V lost 10 bases, J lost 0 bases, and 7 bases lay in between. This CDR3 has 12 residues. The CDR3 is CATSVSGNTIYF. For the CDR3, the DNA is TGTGCCACCTCAGTCTCTGGAAACACCATATATTTT. The variable domain in full, completed from reference TRBV19 and TRBJ1-3, reads DGGITQSPKYLFRKEGQNVTLSCEQNLNHDAMYWYRQDPGQGLRLIYYSQIVNDFQKGDIAEGYSVSREKKESFPLTVTSAQKNPTAFYLCATSVSGNTIYFGEGSWLTVV.

The gene calls are TRBV20-1 and TRBJ2-4; 11 bases match TRBD2. The CDR3 loop spans 14 amino acids. The germline V gene has CDR1 DFQATT and CDR2 SNEGSKA (reference sequence). Trimming at V came to 4 bases and at J to 8 bases, leaving 7 bases not matched to a gene. This CDR3 reads CSATRPSGGHIQYF. CDR3 nucleotide sequence: TGCAGTGCTACCCGTCCTAGCGGGGGGCACATTCAGTACTTC.

J is TRBJ1-2 and V is TRBV5-4, with D possibly TRBD1 on 5 matching bases. This CDR3 spans 13 amino acids. V lost 1 base to trimming and J lost 2 bases, with 6 bases between them. From germline, CDR1 is SGHNT and CDR2 YYREEE (reference sequence). CDR3 protein: CASSLPGNYGYTF. The DNA for the CDR3 is TGTGCCAGCAGCTTGCCAGGGAACTATGGCTACACCTTC.

Many counts were recorded for this clone. J is TRBJ1-5 and V is TRBV6-1; D not resolved. Germline-derived CDR1 and CDR2 are MNHNS and SASEGT. This CDR3 comprises 15 residues. The V gene lost 1 base and the J gene lost 2 bases, with 9 bases spanning the gap. Here the CDR3 DNA reads TGTGCCAGCAGTGAAGTGTGGAGGGGCAATCAGCCCCAGCATTTT. Its translation is CASSEVWRGNQPQHF.

This clone was counted ten times or more. The genes are TRBV9 and TRBJ1-2; D may be TRBD1 (6 bases). Between the trimmed V and J ends, which lost 4 bases and 0 bases, there was a span of 10 bases. The CDR3 runs 14 residues. CDR1 SGDLS and CDR2 YYNGEE come from the germline V gene. The CDR3 DNA sequence: TGTGCCAGCAGCCCAGGACAGACTAACTATGGCTACACCTTC. Translation gives CASSPGQTNYGYTF.

This clone was detected many times. This chain joins TRBV2 and TRBJ1-4; 8 bases line up with TRBD1. J lost 6 bases, V lost 8 bases, and 8 bases had no gene match. The CDR3 runs to 14 residues. The germline CDR1 and CDR2 sequences are SNHLY and FYNNEI. The DNA of the CDR3 is TGTGCCAGCTTTTCCAGGGGGCGAGATGAAAAACTGTTTTTT. The encoded protein is CASFSRGRDEKLFF.

Of note for this clone: This may be a read error: a much more frequent sequence differs by one nucleotide. The rearrangement joins TRBV2 to TRBJ2-3; D gene uncertain. The CDR3 contains 13 residues. The germline V and J ends were trimmed by 7 bases and 2 bases, with 10 bases remaining between them. CDR1 and CDR2 (germline): SNHLY, FYNNEI. The CDR3 nucleotides are TGTGCCAGCAAGGTGAGGAACACAGATACGCAGTATTTT. Its protein is CASKVRNTDTQYF.

This clone has a count of ten or more. The V gene is TRBV6-2 or TRBV6-3, the J gene TRBJ1-2, with D perhaps matching TRBD1 (5 bases). The CDR3 length is 14 residues. Germline V gene sequence: CDR1 MNHEY, CDR2 SVGEGT. V was clipped by 0 bases and J by 4 bases, with 9 bases between them. The chain's CDR3 is CASSYSGGIYGYTF. CDR3 nucleotide sequence: TGTGCCAGCAGTTACTCGGGGGGAATCTATGGCTACACCTTC.

This clone occurred many times. The chain links TRBV24-1 to TRBJ2-3, with TRBD1 matching 10 bases. In germline, CDR1 is KGHDR, CDR2 SFDVKD. This CDR3 has 16 amino acids. Trimming at V came to 6 bases and at J to 3 bases, leaving 8 bases not matched to a gene. Here the CDR3 DNA reads TGTGCCACCAGTACCGACAGGGGGCGCGGAACAGATACGCAGTATTTT. This codes for CATSTDRGRGTDTQYF.

Ten or more counts support this clone. The gene calls are TRBV6-5 and TRBJ1-3; the D gene is possibly TRBD1 (5 bases). This CDR3 has 14 residues. Trimming cost V 2 bases and J 2 bases, with 7 bases left between them. The germline V gene has CDR1 MNHEY and CDR2 SVGAGI. The CDR3 reads CASSYRRAGNTIYF. The CDR3 DNA is TGTGCCAGCAGTTACCGCAGGGCTGGAAACACCATATATTTT.